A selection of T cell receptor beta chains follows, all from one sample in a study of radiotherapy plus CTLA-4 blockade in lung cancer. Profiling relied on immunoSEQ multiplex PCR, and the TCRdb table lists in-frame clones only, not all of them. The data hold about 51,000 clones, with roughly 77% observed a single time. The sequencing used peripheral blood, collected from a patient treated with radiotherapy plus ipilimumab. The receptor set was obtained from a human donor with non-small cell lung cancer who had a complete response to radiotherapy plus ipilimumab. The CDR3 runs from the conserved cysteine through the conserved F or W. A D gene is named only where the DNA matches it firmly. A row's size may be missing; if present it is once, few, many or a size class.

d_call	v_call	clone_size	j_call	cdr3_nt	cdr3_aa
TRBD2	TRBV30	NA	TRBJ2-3	TGTGCCTGGGCCCCCGGGGGGGTGCAAGATACGCAGTATTTT	CAWAPGGVQDTQYF
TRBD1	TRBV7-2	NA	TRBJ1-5	TGTGCCAGCAGCGTACGACAGGGTGGTCAGCCCCAGCATTTT	CASSVRQGGQPQHF
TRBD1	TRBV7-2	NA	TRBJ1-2	TGTGCCAGCAGCTATTCCGGGACAGACTATGGCTACACCTTC	CASSYSGTDYGYTF
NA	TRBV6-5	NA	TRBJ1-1	TGTGCCAGCCTGACCGCGCGGGGTGGAGCTTTCTTT	CASLTARGGAFF
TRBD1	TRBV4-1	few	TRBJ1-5	TGCGCCAGCAGCCATAGCCCCAGGACAGGGTTTTTTCAGCCCCAGCATTTT	CASSHSPRTGFFQPQHF
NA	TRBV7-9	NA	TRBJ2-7	TGTGCCAGCAGCTTAGCTCTGGAGGCGGAGTACTTC	CASSLALEAEYF
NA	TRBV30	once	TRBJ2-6	TGTGCCTGCGCACAGGGAAATGGGGCCAACGTCCTGACTTTC	CACAQGNGANVLTF
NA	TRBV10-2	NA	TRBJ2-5	TGCGCCAGCAGTATACAGGGTGGGGAGACCCAGTACTTC	CASSIQGGETQYF
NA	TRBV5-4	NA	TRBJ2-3	TGTGCCAGCAGCTTGAACGGACTGAGCACAGATACGCAGTATTTT	CASSLNGLSTDTQYF
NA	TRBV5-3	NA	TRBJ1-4	TGTGCCGCACAGCACAAGACTGAAAAACTGTTTTTT	CAAQHKTEKLFF
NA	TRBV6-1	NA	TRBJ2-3	TGTGCCAGCAGTGAGGGACTCACGCAGTATTTT	CASSEGLTQYF
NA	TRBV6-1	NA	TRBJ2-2	TGTGCCAGCAGTGAAGCCCTAGCAGGCACCGGGGAGCTGTTTTTT	CASSEALAGTGELFF
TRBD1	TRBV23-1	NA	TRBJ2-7	TGCGCCAGCAGTCGTCGCCGGGACAGGGGGATCGGCGAGCAGTACTTC	CASSRRRDRGIGEQYF
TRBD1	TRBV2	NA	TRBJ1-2	TGTGCCAGCAGTATACAGGGGGTTAACTATGGCTACACCTTC	CASSIQGVNYGYTF
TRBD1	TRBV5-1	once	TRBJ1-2	TGCGCCAGCAGCTTGGGACAGGGGGGCTATGGCTACACCTTC	CASSLGQGGYGYTF
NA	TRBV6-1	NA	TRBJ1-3	TGTGCCAGCAGTGGCACAGCCTCTGGAAACACCATATATTTT	CASSGTASGNTIYF
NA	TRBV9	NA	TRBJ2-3	TGTGCCAGCAGCGTCCGGGGGACGAGCACAGATACGCAGTATTTT	CASSVRGTSTDTQYF
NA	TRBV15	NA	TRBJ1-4	TGTGCCACCAGCCGGACAGATAATGAAAAACTGTTTTTT	CATSRTDNEKLFF
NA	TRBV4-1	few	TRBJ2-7	TGCGCCAGCAGCCACCCTTTTGGCCGATCAAGGGGCAACTACGAGCAGTACTTC	CASSHPFGRSRGNYEQYF
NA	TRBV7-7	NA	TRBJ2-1	TGTGCTAGCAGCTTAAGGGAGTCAGATGAGCAGTTCTTC	CASSLRESDEQFF
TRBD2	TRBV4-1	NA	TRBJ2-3	TGCGCCAGCAGCCAAGAAGGCCCCAGTAGCGGGGTTACGCAGTATTTT	CASSQEGPSSGVTQYF
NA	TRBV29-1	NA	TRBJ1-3	TGCAGCGTTGTTATCTCTGGAAACACCATATATTTT	CSVVISGNTIYF
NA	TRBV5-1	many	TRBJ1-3	TGCGCCAGCAGCTTGGGGGAGTCCTTCTCTGGAAACACCATATATTTT	CASSLGESFSGNTIYF
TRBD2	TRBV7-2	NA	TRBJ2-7	TGTGCCAGCAGCACTCGACTAGCGGGGAGCTACGAGCAGTACTTC	CASSTRLAGSYEQYF
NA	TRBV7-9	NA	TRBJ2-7	TGTGCCAGCAGCTTCCACAGGGATTCCTCCTACGAGCAGTACTTC	CASSFHRDSSYEQYF
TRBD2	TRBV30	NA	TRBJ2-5	TGTGCCTGGAGTGCGGGGGGGCAAGAGACCCAGTACTTC	CAWSAGGQETQYF
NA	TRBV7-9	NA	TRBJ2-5	TGTGCCAGCAGCTTAGCGGCGGGGTCCCAAGAGACCCAGTACTTC	CASSLAAGSQETQYF
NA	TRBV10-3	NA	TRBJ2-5	TGTGCCACCCATACGTCCGGAGGGGAGACCCAGTACTTC	CATHTSGGETQYF
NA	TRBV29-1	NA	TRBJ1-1	TGCAGCGTAGGAAGGGGGGGAAATGGAGCTTTCTTT	CSVGRGGNGAFF
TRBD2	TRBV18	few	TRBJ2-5	TGTGCCAGCTCACCGACTAGCGGGAGTCAGGAGACCCAGTACTTC	CASSPTSGSQETQYF
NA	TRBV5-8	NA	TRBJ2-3	TGTGCCAGCAGCTTGCAGGGGTCAAACACAGATACGCAGTATTTT	CASSLQGSNTDTQYF
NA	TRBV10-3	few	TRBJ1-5	TGTGCCATCAGCCGGGAGGGATATCAGCCCCAGCATTTT	CAISREGYQPQHF
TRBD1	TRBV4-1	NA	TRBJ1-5	TGCGCCAGCAGCCAACTACAACAGACTAACAGGGGGAATGGCAATCAGCCCCAGCATTTT	CASSQLQQTNRGNGNQPQHF
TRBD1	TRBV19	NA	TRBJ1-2	TGTGCCAGTAGATCGGACAGGGCGGTCGGCTATGGCTACACCTTC	CASRSDRAVGYGYTF
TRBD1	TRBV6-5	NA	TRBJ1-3	TGTGCCAGCAGTTCGACGACAGGGGTCAACACCATATATTTT	CASSSTTGVNTIYF
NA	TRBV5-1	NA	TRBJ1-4	TGCGCCAGCAGTACAGGGCGGACTAATGAAAAACTGTTTTTT	CASSTGRTNEKLFF
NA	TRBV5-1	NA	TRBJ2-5	TGCGCCAGTTCCAGGACAAGACAAGAGACCCAGTACTTC	CASSRTRQETQYF
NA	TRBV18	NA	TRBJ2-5	TGTGCCAGCTCACCAGGGCAGGGGGGCGAGACCCAGTACTTC	CASSPGQGGETQYF
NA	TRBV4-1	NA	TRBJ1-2	TGCGCCAGCAGCCAAGCCCTAGGGGTGGACTATGGCTACACCTTC	CASSQALGVDYGYTF
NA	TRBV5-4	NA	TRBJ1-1	TGTGCCAGCAGCTCTGGGAGTCGGAAGTTGAACACTGAAGCTTTCTTT	CASSSGSRKLNTEAFF